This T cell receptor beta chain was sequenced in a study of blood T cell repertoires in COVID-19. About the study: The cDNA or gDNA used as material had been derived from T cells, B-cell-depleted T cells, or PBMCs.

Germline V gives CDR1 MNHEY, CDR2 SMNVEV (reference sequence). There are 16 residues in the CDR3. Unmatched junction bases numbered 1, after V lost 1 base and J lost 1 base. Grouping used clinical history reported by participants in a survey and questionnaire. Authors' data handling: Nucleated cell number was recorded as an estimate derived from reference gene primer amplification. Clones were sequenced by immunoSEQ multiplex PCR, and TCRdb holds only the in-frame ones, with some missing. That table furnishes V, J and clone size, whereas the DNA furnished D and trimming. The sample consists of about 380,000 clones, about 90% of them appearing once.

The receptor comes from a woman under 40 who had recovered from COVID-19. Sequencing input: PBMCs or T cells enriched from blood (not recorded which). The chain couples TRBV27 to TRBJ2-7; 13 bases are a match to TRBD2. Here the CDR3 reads CASSLLLAGGSYEQYF. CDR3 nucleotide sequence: TGTGCCAGCAGTTTATTACTAGCGGGAGGGTCCTACGAGCAGTACTTC.